This T cell receptor (beta chain) derives from a study of response to subunit inactivated influenza vaccine (dated by TCRdb to 2016 to 2019). Notes on the research overall: To follow how T cells responded to a trivalent subunit inactivated influenza vaccine, the researchers relied on deep quantitative profiling of the T cell receptor repertoire.

Including the terminal cysteine and phenylalanine, the CDR3 comprises 12 residues. Only CDR3 DNA remains: 36 bases, in frame from the first base. Trimming removed 10 bases from V and 2 bases from J; the gene matches leave 2 bases unexplained. CDR1 and CDR2 were assigned from the germline V gene as MNHNS and SASEGT. What the work shows at the level of the full study, not this receptor alone: It was suggested by the authors that each seasonal influenza vaccination may recruit only a limited number of new T cells.

Library construction relied on RT-PCR. The listed sequencing device is Illumina HiSeq 2500. TCRdb redid the processing of the public reads, applying fastp at Q25 and MiXCR, and retained in-frame beta chains. Identical CDR3 proteins give one entry, which carries the most common genes and DNA. The sample yields fewer than 650,000 distinct CDR3 sequences; 10% to 15% were counted once. The top ten constitute about an eighth of the sample. Concerning this clonotype: Its specific antigen is unknown. Base-call qualities are not available, and no considerably larger clone is one nucleotide away.

The time point label on this specimen signifies: more than 35 days after influenza vaccine administration. The sample consisted of PBMCs from blood, taken about 40 days after vaccination. The chain employs TRBV6-1 and TRBJ2-7; 10 bases in the middle match TRBD1. The origin of this receptor is a middle-aged man who received an inactivated influenza vaccine. Donor details come from another sample of the same person, matched by shared clones. The CDR3 protein: CATGTGAYEQYF. The DNA sequence reads TGTGCCACCGGGACAGGGGCCTACGAGCAGTACTTC.